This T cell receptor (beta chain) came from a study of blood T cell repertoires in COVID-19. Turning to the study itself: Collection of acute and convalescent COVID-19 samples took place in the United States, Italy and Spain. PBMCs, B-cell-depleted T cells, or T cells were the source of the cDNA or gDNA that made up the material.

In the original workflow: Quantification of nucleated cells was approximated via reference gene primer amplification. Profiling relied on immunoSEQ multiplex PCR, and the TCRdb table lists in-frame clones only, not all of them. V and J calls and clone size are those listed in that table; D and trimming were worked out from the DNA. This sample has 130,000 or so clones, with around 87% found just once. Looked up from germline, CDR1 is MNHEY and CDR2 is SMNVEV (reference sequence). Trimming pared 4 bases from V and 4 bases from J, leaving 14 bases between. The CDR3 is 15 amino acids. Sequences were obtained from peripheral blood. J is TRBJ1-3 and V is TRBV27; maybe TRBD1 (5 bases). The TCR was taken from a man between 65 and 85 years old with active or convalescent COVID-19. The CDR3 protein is CASSSLGQSGNTIYF. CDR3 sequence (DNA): TGTGCCAGCAGTTCCCTGGGGCAGTCGGGAAACACCATATATTTT.